This entry concerns a single T cell receptor (beta chain). Cohort assignment relied on participant-reported clinical history. This CDR3 contains 13 residues. Germline V CDR1 and CDR2: DFQATT, SNEGSKA (reference sequence). V dropped 3 bases and J dropped 5 bases, with 13 bases sitting between them. Source study methods: Amplified reference gene primers provided the basis for estimating nucleated cell counts. Only in-frame clones appear in the TCRdb table, and some are missing; sequencing was by immunoSEQ multiplex PCR. V and J calls and clone size are given by that table; D and trimming were obtained from the DNA. The sample carries 210,000 or so clones, approximately 87% recorded once. This sample stems from a study of blood T cell repertoires in COVID-19. At the level of the study: Donors in the United States, Italy and Spain gave samples during acute or convalescent COVID-19. The cDNA or gDNA used as material had been derived from T cells, B-cell-depleted T cells, or PBMCs.

The genes are TRBV20-1 and TRBJ2-5, with a possible D match to TRBD2 (6 bases). What was sequenced was PBMCs or T cells enriched from blood (not recorded which). This TCR was recovered from a woman aged 45-60 years in a cohort exposed to, infected with or recovered from COVID-19 (not recorded which). In DNA, the CDR3 is TGCAGTGCTAGTGTTGCGGGGCCTGAGACCCAGTACTTC. Its protein is CSASVAGPETQYF.